A selection of T cell receptor beta chains follows, all from one sample in a study of blood T cell repertoires in COVID-19. Libraries were prepared by immunoSEQ multiplex PCR; TCRdb keeps only in-frame clonotypes and omits some of them. The table lists 200,000 to 300,000 clones, approximately 83% of them singletons. The specimen was peripheral blood. Every receptor here comes from a woman under 40 who had recovered from COVID-19. The CDR3 runs from the conserved cysteine through the conserved F or W. The D gene is left open where the match is weak. The size of a clone is reported for some rows only, either as once, few or many, or as a class for expanded clones.

v_gene: TRBV13
d_gene: NA
j_gene: TRBJ1-2
abundance: NA
CDR3aa: CASSPRGPPRGYGYTF
CDR3nt: TGTGCCAGCAGCCCTCGGGGACCCCCGCGGGGCTATGGCTACACCTTC

v_gene: TRBV29-1
d_gene: TRBD1
j_gene: TRBJ1-1
abundance: NA
CDR3aa: CSVVPDPGGSNTEAFF
CDR3nt: TGCAGCGTTGTCCCGGACCCAGGGGGGTCGAACACTGAAGCTTTCTTT

v_gene: TRBV7-9
d_gene: NA
j_gene: TRBJ1-3
abundance: NA
CDR3aa: CASSPRVGNTIYF
CDR3nt: TGTGCCAGCAGTCCGAGGGTTGGAAACACCATATATTTT

v_gene: TRBV6-6
d_gene: TRBD1
j_gene: TRBJ2-2
abundance: NA
CDR3aa: CASSPHFGQGTGELFF
CDR3nt: TGTGCCAGCAGTCCCCACTTCGGACAGGGGACCGGGGAGCTGTTTTTT

v_gene: TRBV5-4
d_gene: TRBD1
j_gene: TRBJ2-7
abundance: NA
CDR3aa: CASSRTGGSYEQYF
CDR3nt: TGTGCCAGCAGCCGGACAGGGGGTTCCTACGAGCAGTACTTC

v_gene: TRBV7-9
d_gene: NA
j_gene: TRBJ2-3
abundance: NA
CDR3aa: CASSLGQADTDTQYF
CDR3nt: TGTGCCAGCAGCTTGGGGCAGGCCGACACAGATACGCAGTATTTT

v_gene: TRBV3-1/TRBV3-2
d_gene: NA
j_gene: TRBJ2-1
abundance: NA
CDR3aa: CASRQGGLAGYNEQFF
CDR3nt: TGTGCCAGCAGACAGGGGGGCCTAGCGGGATACAATGAGCAGTTCTTC

v_gene: TRBV6-5
d_gene: TRBD1
j_gene: TRBJ2-7
abundance: NA
CDR3aa: CASSLQGTYEQYF
CDR3nt: TGTGCCAGCAGCCTACAGGGGACCTACGAGCAGTACTTC

v_gene: TRBV10-2
d_gene: TRBD2
j_gene: TRBJ2-7
abundance: NA
CDR3aa: CASRTSGSYEQYF
CDR3nt: TGCGCCAGCAGGACTAGCGGGTCCTACGAGCAGTACTTC

v_gene: TRBV5-1
d_gene: TRBD1
j_gene: TRBJ1-2
abundance: NA
CDR3aa: CASSPGGQALYGYTF
CDR3nt: TGCGCCAGCAGCCCGGGGGGACAGGCCTTATATGGCTACACCTTC

v_gene: TRBV2
d_gene: NA
j_gene: TRBJ1-2
abundance: NA
CDR3aa: CASSVGGEYGYTF
CDR3nt: TGTGCCAGCAGTGTCGGAGGGGAGTATGGCTACACCTTC

v_gene: TRBV14
d_gene: TRBD2
j_gene: TRBJ2-1
abundance: NA
CDR3aa: CASSQAAGEAYNEQFF
CDR3nt: TGTGCCAGCAGCCAGGCAGCGGGAGAAGCCTACAATGAGCAGTTCTTC

v_gene: TRBV2
d_gene: NA
j_gene: TRBJ2-1
abundance: NA
CDR3aa: CASSPRLIAVNEQFF
CDR3nt: TGTGCCAGCAGTCCCCGGTTGATAGCGGTGAATGAGCAGTTCTTC

v_gene: TRBV7-6
d_gene: NA
j_gene: TRBJ2-7
abundance: NA
CDR3aa: CASSLEPGSYEQYF
CDR3nt: TGTGCCAGCAGCTTGGAGCCAGGGTCCTACGAGCAGTACTTC

v_gene: TRBV5-5
d_gene: NA
j_gene: TRBJ2-1
abundance: NA
CDR3aa: CASSTHDMGYDEQFF
CDR3nt: TGTGCCAGCAGCACCCACGACATGGGCTACGATGAGCAGTTCTTC

v_gene: TRBV12-5
d_gene: NA
j_gene: TRBJ2-2
abundance: NA
CDR3aa: CASGLSAGELFF
CDR3nt: TGTGCTAGTGGTTTAAGCGCCGGGGAGCTGTTTTTT

v_gene: TRBV4-1
d_gene: TRBD2
j_gene: TRBJ2-2
abundance: NA
CDR3aa: CASSHTPAGGYGGELFF
CDR3nt: TGCGCCAGCAGCCATACCCCCGCGGGAGGGTATGGCGGGGAGCTGTTTTTT

v_gene: TRBV5-1
d_gene: TRBD1
j_gene: TRBJ2-2
abundance: NA
CDR3aa: CASSLIGQGNTGELFF
CDR3nt: TGCGCCAGCAGCCTCATAGGACAGGGGAACACCGGGGAGCTGTTTTTT

v_gene: TRBV27
d_gene: TRBD2
j_gene: TRBJ2-3
abundance: NA
CDR3aa: CASSLSGLAGEDTQYF
CDR3nt: TGTGCCAGCAGCCTATCGGGACTAGCGGGCGAAGATACGCAGTATTTT

v_gene: TRBV7-3
d_gene: TRBD2
j_gene: TRBJ2-1
abundance: NA
CDR3aa: CASSFAGGSNNEQFF
CDR3nt: TGTGCCAGCAGCTTCGCGGGGGGCTCTAACAATGAGCAGTTCTTC

v_gene: TRBV3-1/TRBV3-2
d_gene: TRBD1
j_gene: TRBJ2-7
abundance: once
CDR3aa: CASSRDRVSYEQYF
CDR3nt: TGTGCCAGCAGCCGTGACAGGGTCTCCTACGAGCAGTACTTC

v_gene: TRBV27
d_gene: NA
j_gene: TRBJ1-1
abundance: NA
CDR3aa: CASVGGATVNTEAFF
CDR3nt: TGTGCCAGCGTTGGGGGGGCCACCGTGAACACTGAAGCTTTCTTT

v_gene: TRBV27
d_gene: NA
j_gene: TRBJ2-7
abundance: NA
CDR3aa: CASSSGGVGYEQYF
CDR3nt: TGTGCCAGCAGTTCCGGAGGGGTCGGGTACGAGCAGTACTTC

v_gene: TRBV5-4
d_gene: TRBD2
j_gene: TRBJ2-7
abundance: NA
CDR3aa: CASSPSGGRQTYEQYF
CDR3nt: TGTGCCAGCAGCCCAAGCGGGGGCAGGCAAACCTACGAGCAGTACTTC

v_gene: TRBV7-7
d_gene: TRBD2
j_gene: TRBJ2-1
abundance: NA
CDR3aa: CASSSSGGAYNEQFF
CDR3nt: TGTGCCAGCAGCTCCAGCGGGGGGGCCTACAATGAGCAGTTCTTC

v_gene: TRBV27
d_gene: NA
j_gene: TRBJ2-5
abundance: NA
CDR3aa: CASSPEINQETQYF
CDR3nt: TGTGCCAGCAGTCCGGAGATTAACCAAGAGACCCAGTACTTC

v_gene: TRBV5-1
d_gene: NA
j_gene: TRBJ1-1
abundance: NA
CDR3aa: CASSLVDSRLNTEAFF
CDR3nt: TGCGCCAGCAGCTTGGTTGACAGCCGCTTGAACACTGAAGCTTTCTTT

v_gene: TRBV5-1
d_gene: NA
j_gene: TRBJ1-6
abundance: once
CDR3aa: CASSLSRPTNSPLHF
CDR3nt: TGCGCCAGCAGCTTAAGCAGGCCCACGAATTCACCCCTCCACTTT

v_gene: TRBV27
d_gene: NA
j_gene: TRBJ2-7
abundance: NA
CDR3aa: CATRDSESPSYEQYF
CDR3nt: TGTGCCACCAGGGACTCCGAAAGCCCATCCTACGAGCAGTACTTC

v_gene: TRBV3-1/TRBV3-2
d_gene: TRBD2
j_gene: TRBJ2-2
abundance: NA
CDR3aa: CASSQERLAMELFF
CDR3nt: TGTGCCAGCAGCCAAGAACGACTAGCGATGGAGCTGTTTTTT

v_gene: TRBV5-1
d_gene: TRBD1
j_gene: TRBJ2-3
abundance: NA
CDR3aa: CASSSLQGAGTDTQYF
CDR3nt: TGCGCCAGCAGCTCGTTACAGGGGGCAGGGACAGATACGCAGTATTTT

v_gene: TRBV5-1
d_gene: NA
j_gene: TRBJ2-3
abundance: few
CDR3aa: CASSYRAVTDTQYF
CDR3nt: TGCGCCAGCAGCTACAGGGCGGTCACAGATACGCAGTATTTT

v_gene: TRBV2
d_gene: TRBD2
j_gene: TRBJ2-2
abundance: NA
CDR3aa: CASSASGGPGELFF
CDR3nt: TGTGCCAGCAGTGCCAGCGGGGGGCCCGGGGAGCTGTTTTTT

v_gene: TRBV25-1
d_gene: NA
j_gene: TRBJ1-2
abundance: NA
CDR3aa: CASSAAGQKYGYTF
CDR3nt: TGTGCCAGCAGTGCCGCTGGACAGAAGTATGGCTACACCTTC

v_gene: TRBV3-1/TRBV3-2
d_gene: TRBD1
j_gene: TRBJ1-6
abundance: NA
CDR3aa: CASSLGTGYNSPLHF
CDR3nt: TGTGCCAGCAGCCTCGGGACAGGGTATAATTCACCCCTCCACTTT

v_gene: TRBV12-5
d_gene: TRBD1
j_gene: TRBJ1-4
abundance: NA
CDR3aa: CASGLMGQEKLFF
CDR3nt: TGTGCTAGTGGTTTGATGGGACAGGAAAAACTGTTTTTT

v_gene: TRBV4-2
d_gene: TRBD1
j_gene: TRBJ1-4
abundance: NA
CDR3aa: CASSQDRTGGLSLEKLFF
CDR3nt: TGTGCCAGCAGCCAAGATCGGACAGGCGGGTTGTCGTTAGAAAAACTGTTTTTT

v_gene: TRBV10-2
d_gene: TRBD1
j_gene: TRBJ1-2
abundance: NA
CDR3aa: CASSRDRGRNYGYTF
CDR3nt: TGCGCCAGCAGTCGGGACAGGGGACGCAACTATGGCTACACCTTC

v_gene: TRBV9
d_gene: NA
j_gene: TRBJ2-5
abundance: NA
CDR3aa: CASSPGQTQETQYF
CDR3nt: TGTGCCAGCAGCCCAGGACAGACTCAAGAGACCCAGTACTTC

v_gene: TRBV5-4
d_gene: NA
j_gene: TRBJ1-4
abundance: NA
CDR3aa: CASSAGQRKEKLFF
CDR3nt: TGTGCCAGCAGCGCCGGACAGCGGAAGGAAAAACTGTTTTTT

v_gene: TRBV6-5
d_gene: TRBD2
j_gene: TRBJ2-7
abundance: NA
CDR3aa: CARDGGNFSYEQYF
CDR3nt: TGTGCCAGGGACGGGGGGAACTTCTCCTACGAGCAGTACTTC

v_gene: TRBV4-1
d_gene: TRBD2
j_gene: TRBJ2-2
abundance: NA
CDR3aa: CASSFKIPPLRGGTEHGELFF
CDR3nt: TGCGCCAGCAGCTTCAAGATCCCACCCCTTCGGGGGGGGACTGAACACGGGGAGCTGTTTTTT

v_gene: TRBV15
d_gene: TRBD2
j_gene: TRBJ2-1
abundance: NA
CDR3aa: CATSRDIRTRNNNEQFF
CDR3nt: TGTGCCACCAGCAGAGACATTCGGACTAGAAATAACAATGAGCAGTTCTTC

v_gene: TRBV5-1
d_gene: TRBD1
j_gene: TRBJ2-7
abundance: NA
CDR3aa: CASSPGGWGQGMSVQYF
CDR3nt: TGCGCCAGCAGCCCGGGGGGCTGGGGACAGGGTATGTCAGTGCAGTACTTC

v_gene: TRBV25-1
d_gene: NA
j_gene: TRBJ1-2
abundance: NA
CDR3aa: CASSEAGRDFLF
CDR3nt: TGTGCCAGCAGTGAAGCAGGGAGGGACTTTCTCTTC

v_gene: TRBV3-1/TRBV3-2
d_gene: NA
j_gene: TRBJ1-3
abundance: once
CDR3aa: CASPSGRPMENSGNTIYF
CDR3nt: TGTGCCAGCCCCTCCGGCCGCCCGATGGAGAACTCTGGAAACACCATATATTTT

v_gene: TRBV27
d_gene: NA
j_gene: TRBJ1-6
abundance: NA
CDR3aa: CASSLIERTNSPLHF
CDR3nt: TGTGCCAGCAGTTTAATCGAGAGAACTAATTCACCCCTCCACTTT

v_gene: TRBV3-1/TRBV3-2
d_gene: NA
j_gene: TRBJ1-2
abundance: NA
CDR3aa: CASSQDGFTGFLDGYTF
CDR3nt: TGTGCCAGCAGCCAAGATGGGTTCACAGGGTTTTTAGATGGCTACACCTTC

v_gene: TRBV11-2
d_gene: TRBD2
j_gene: TRBJ2-3
abundance: NA
CDR3aa: CASSLGLAGAIDTQYF
CDR3nt: TGTGCCAGCAGCTTAGGACTAGCGGGGGCCATAGATACGCAGTATTTT

v_gene: TRBV5-1
d_gene: TRBD1
j_gene: TRBJ1-5
abundance: NA
CDR3aa: CASSLTGGAEPQHF
CDR3nt: TGCGCCAGCAGCCTGACAGGGGGCGCTGAGCCCCAGCATTTT

v_gene: TRBV5-1
d_gene: NA
j_gene: TRBJ2-3
abundance: NA
CDR3aa: CASSLGGNSDTQYF
CDR3nt: TGCGCCAGCAGCTTGGGAGGCAATTCAGATACGCAGTATTTT

v_gene: TRBV7-8
d_gene: TRBD1
j_gene: TRBJ1-1
abundance: NA
CDR3aa: CASSYRDRGLNTEAFF
CDR3nt: TGTGCCAGCAGCTACCGGGACAGGGGCCTAAACACTGAAGCTTTCTTT

v_gene: TRBV19
d_gene: TRBD2
j_gene: TRBJ2-3
abundance: NA
CDR3aa: CASSTTSGGASTQYF
CDR3nt: TGTGCCAGTAGTACTACTAGCGGGGGGGCCTCTACGCAGTATTTT

v_gene: TRBV19
d_gene: NA
j_gene: TRBJ2-7
abundance: once
CDR3aa: CASSIVLTGMTAYEQYF
CDR3nt: TGTGCCAGTAGTATAGTCTTGACGGGGATGACCGCCTACGAGCAGTACTTC

v_gene: TRBV30
d_gene: NA
j_gene: TRBJ1-1
abundance: NA
CDR3aa: CAWSVWGGMNTEAFF
CDR3nt: TGTGCCTGGAGTGTATGGGGCGGAATGAACACTGAAGCTTTCTTT

v_gene: TRBV3-1/TRBV3-2
d_gene: NA
j_gene: TRBJ1-6
abundance: NA
CDR3aa: CASSQGTRNSPLHF
CDR3nt: TGTGCCAGCAGCCAGGGGACACGCAATTCACCCCTCCACTTT

v_gene: TRBV6-5
d_gene: TRBD1
j_gene: TRBJ2-5
abundance: NA
CDR3aa: CASSYEGALETQYF
CDR3nt: TGTGCCAGCAGTTACGAGGGGGCGCTTGAGACCCAGTACTTC

v_gene: TRBV3-1/TRBV3-2
d_gene: TRBD2
j_gene: TRBJ2-7
abundance: NA
CDR3aa: CASSLTSGGAYEQYF
CDR3nt: TGTGCCAGCAGCCTGACTAGCGGGGGGGCCTACGAGCAGTACTTC

v_gene: TRBV6-2/TRBV6-3
d_gene: TRBD1
j_gene: TRBJ2-1
abundance: NA
CDR3aa: CASSAGTEAFNEQFF
CDR3nt: TGTGCCAGCAGTGCCGGGACAGAAGCTTTTAATGAGCAGTTCTTC

v_gene: TRBV18
d_gene: NA
j_gene: TRBJ2-1
abundance: NA
CDR3aa: CASSPREGSYNEQFF
CDR3nt: TGTGCCAGCTCACCCAGGGAAGGTTCCTACAATGAGCAGTTCTTC